This T cell receptor (beta chain) was sequenced in a study of T-cell memory formation after mild COVID-19. Study at large: Largely, TCR clusters stayed within a single donor.

The study's findings and limits: Clones contracting over day 15 to 85 were CD4/CD8 balanced, with later expanders leaning CD4+.

TCRdb redid the calling of the 5' RACE reads with MiXCR, one entry per CDR3 protein. The sample shows hundreds of thousands of distinct CDR3 sequences, about 20% of them seen only once. There are many counts of this clonotype. Its target is unknown. Germline V gene sequence: CDR1 SQVTM, CDR2 ANQGSEA. This CDR3 comprises 13 residues. The chain is built from TRBV29-1 and TRBJ2-3, with 10 bases fitting TRBD1. This clonotype was sampled from an adult woman who had mild COVID-19 (a few samples of this study predate the infection). Cell type and time point are not known. Material for sequencing was PBMCs or a T cell subset sorted from them (not recorded which). The CDR3 nucleotides read TGCGTCCGAGTGGGGACAGGGGCAGATACGCAGTATTTT. Translation: CVRVGTGADTQYF.